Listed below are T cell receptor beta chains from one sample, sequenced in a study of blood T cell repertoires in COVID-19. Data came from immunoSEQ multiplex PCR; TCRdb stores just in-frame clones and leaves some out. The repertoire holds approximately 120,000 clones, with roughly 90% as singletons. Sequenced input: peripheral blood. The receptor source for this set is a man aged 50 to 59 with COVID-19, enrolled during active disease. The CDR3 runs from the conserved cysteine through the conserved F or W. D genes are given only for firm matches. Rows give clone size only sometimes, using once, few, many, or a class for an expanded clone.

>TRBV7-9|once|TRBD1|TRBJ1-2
CASSWTGVDYGYTF
TGTGCCAGCAGCTGGACAGGGGTTGACTATGGCTACACCTTC
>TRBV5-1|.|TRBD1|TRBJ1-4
CASSTQGAEEKLFF
TGCGCCAGCAGCACACAGGGGGCTGAAGAAAAACTGTTTTTT
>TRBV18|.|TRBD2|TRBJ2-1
CASSPIAGAIYNEQFF
TGTGCCAGCTCACCTATAGCGGGAGCGATTTACAATGAGCAGTTCTTC
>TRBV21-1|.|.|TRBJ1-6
CASIPGTGDSPLHF
TGTGCCAGCATTCCCGGGACAGGGGATTCACCCCTCCACTTT
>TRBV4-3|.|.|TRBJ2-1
CASRPEERAYNEQFF
TGCGCCAGCAGACCTGAGGAGCGGGCCTACAATGAGCAGTTCTTC
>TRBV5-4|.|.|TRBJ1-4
CASSRTYGGGEKLFF
TGTGCCAGCAGCCGAACATATGGGGGAGGAGAAAAACTGTTTTTT
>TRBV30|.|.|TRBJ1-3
CAWSAQGSSGNTIYF
TGTGCCTGGAGTGCGCAGGGGAGCTCTGGAAACACCATATATTTT
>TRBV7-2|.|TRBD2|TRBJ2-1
CASSLDGGRAGEQFF
TGTGCCAGCAGCTTAGATGGTGGGAGGGCCGGTGAGCAGTTCTTC
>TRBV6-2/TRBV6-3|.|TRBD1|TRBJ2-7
CASSVQGAKVALSSYEQYF
TGTGCCAGCAGTGTCCAGGGGGCTAAGGTGGCTTTGAGCTCCTACGAGCAGTACTTC
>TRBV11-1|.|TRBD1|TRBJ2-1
CASSFDRGTYNEQFF
TGTGCCAGCAGCTTCGACAGGGGGACCTACAATGAGCAGTTCTTC
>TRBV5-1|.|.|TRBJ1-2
CASSLEGMGGYTF
TGCGCCAGCAGCTTGGAGGGGATGGGTGGCTACACCTTC
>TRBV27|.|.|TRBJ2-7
CASTGVPLLGEQYF
TGTGCCAGCACAGGGGTCCCCCTACTCGGTGAGCAGTACTTC
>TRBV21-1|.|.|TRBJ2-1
CASSQSLYNEQFF
TGTGCCAGCAGTCAGTCTTTATACAATGAGCAGTTCTTC
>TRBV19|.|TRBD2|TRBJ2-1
CASSIRSGRASSYNEQFF
TGTGCCAGTAGTATCCGAAGCGGGAGGGCCAGTTCCTACAATGAGCAGTTCTTC
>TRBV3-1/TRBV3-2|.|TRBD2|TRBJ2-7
CASSLGTSGYEQYF
TGTGCCAGCAGCCTTGGGACTAGCGGCTACGAGCAGTACTTC
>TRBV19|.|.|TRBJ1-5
CASSMASNQPQHF
TGTGCCAGTAGTATGGCTAGCAATCAGCCCCAGCATTTT
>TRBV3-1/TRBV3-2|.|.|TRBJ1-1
CASSPLRGGSTEAFF
TGTGCCAGCAGCCCTCTAAGGGGAGGGAGCACTGAAGCTTTCTTT
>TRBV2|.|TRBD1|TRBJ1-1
CASSEGTGGDLGTEAFF
TGTGCCAGCAGTGAAGGGACAGGGGGCGATTTGGGCACTGAAGCTTTCTTT
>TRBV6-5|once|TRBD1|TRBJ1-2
CASSYSTGAEVYGYTF
TGTGCCAGCAGTTACTCCACAGGGGCAGAGGTCTATGGCTACACCTTC
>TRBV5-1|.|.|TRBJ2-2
CASSPATGDAGELFF
TGCGCCAGCAGCCCTGCCACGGGAGACGCCGGGGAGCTGTTTTTT
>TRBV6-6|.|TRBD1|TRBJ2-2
CASSYTTGGAGGELFF
TGTGCCAGCAGTTACACAACAGGGGGCGCTGGCGGGGAGCTGTTTTTT
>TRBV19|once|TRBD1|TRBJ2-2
CASSIGTGTGELFF
TGTGCCAGTAGTATAGGGACAGGCACCGGGGAGCTGTTTTTT
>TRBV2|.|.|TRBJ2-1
CASNQIADNEQFF
TGTGCCAGCAACCAGATAGCGGACAATGAGCAGTTCTTC
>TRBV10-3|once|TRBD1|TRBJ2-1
CAIRDRENYNEQFF
TGTGCCATCAGGGACAGGGAGAACTACAATGAGCAGTTCTTC
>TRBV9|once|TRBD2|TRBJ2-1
CASSPSGSGEQFF
TGTGCCAGCAGCCCGAGCGGGAGTGGTGAGCAGTTCTTC
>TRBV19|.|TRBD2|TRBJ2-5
CASKAGGGTQYF
TGTGCCAGTAAAGCGGGGGGAGGGACCCAGTACTTC
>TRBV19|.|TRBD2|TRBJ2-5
CASSMSGLAGDQETQYF
TGTGCCAGTAGTATGTCGGGTCTAGCGGGAGACCAAGAGACCCAGTACTTC
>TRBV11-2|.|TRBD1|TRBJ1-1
CASSLVRGAETEAFF
TGTGCCAGCAGCTTAGTCAGGGGGGCGGAGACTGAAGCTTTCTTT
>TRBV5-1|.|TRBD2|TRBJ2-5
CASSSGTSGISPQETQYF
TGCGCCAGCAGTTCCGGGACTAGCGGGATATCTCCCCAAGAGACCCAGTACTTC
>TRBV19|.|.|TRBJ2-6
CASSMGSGNSGANVLTF
TGTGCCAGTAGTATGGGGAGCGGAAACTCTGGGGCCAACGTCCTGACTTTC
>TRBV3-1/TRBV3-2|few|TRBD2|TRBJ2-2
CASRPTSGRGGELFF
TGTGCCAGCAGGCCGACTAGCGGGAGAGGCGGGGAGCTGTTTTTT
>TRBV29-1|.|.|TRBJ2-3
CSVEPREIRTDTQYF
TGCAGCGTTGAACCCAGGGAAATCCGCACAGATACGCAGTATTTT
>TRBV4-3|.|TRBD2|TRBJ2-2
CASSQLAGNTGELFF
TGCGCCAGCAGCCAACTAGCGGGGAACACCGGGGAGCTGTTTTTT
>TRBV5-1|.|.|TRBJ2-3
CASSRDSSTDTQYF
TGCGCCAGCAGCCGTGACAGTAGCACAGATACGCAGTATTTT
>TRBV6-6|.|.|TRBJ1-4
CASSPAVGSEKLFF
TGTGCCAGCAGTCCCGCGGTAGGCAGTGAAAAACTGTTTTTT
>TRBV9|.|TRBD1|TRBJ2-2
CASSVEPPGQGFTGELFF
TGTGCCAGCAGCGTGGAACCACCGGGACAGGGCTTCACCGGGGAGCTGTTTTTT
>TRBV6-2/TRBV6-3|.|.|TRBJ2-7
CASSHGTFQTYEQYF
TGTGCCAGCAGTCACGGGACTTTTCAGACTTACGAGCAGTACTTC
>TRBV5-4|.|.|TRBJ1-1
CASSFDRLNTEAFF
TGTGCCAGCAGTTTTGACAGGCTAAACACTGAAGCTTTCTTT
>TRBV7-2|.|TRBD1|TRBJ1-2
CASSSRDRPYGYTF
TGTGCCAGCAGCTCCCGGGACAGACCCTATGGCTACACCTTC
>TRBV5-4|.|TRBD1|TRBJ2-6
CASSLGTGVSGANVLTF
TGTGCCAGCAGCTTGGGGACAGGGGTCTCTGGGGCCAACGTCCTGACTTTC
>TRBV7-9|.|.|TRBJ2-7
CASSLAREQYF
TGTGCCAGCAGCTTAGCCCGGGAGCAGTACTTC
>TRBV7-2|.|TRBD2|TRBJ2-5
CASSSTGTSEETQYF
TGTGCCAGCAGCTCGACCGGGACTAGCGAAGAGACCCAGTACTTC
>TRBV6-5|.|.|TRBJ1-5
CASSHYLSSDQPQHF
TGTGCCAGCAGTCACTACCTAAGCAGCGATCAGCCCCAGCATTTT
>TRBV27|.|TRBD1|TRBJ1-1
CASSRQGRGGTEAFF
TGTGCCAGCAGCAGACAGGGGCGAGGGGGCACTGAAGCTTTCTTT
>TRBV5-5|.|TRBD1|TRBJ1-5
CASSRDSRGNQPQHF
TGTGCCAGCAGTCGGGACAGCCGGGGCAATCAGCCCCAGCATTTT
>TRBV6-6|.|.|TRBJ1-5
CASSYSKGGEGQPQHF
TGTGCCAGCAGTTACTCAAAAGGCGGGGAGGGTCAGCCCCAGCATTTT
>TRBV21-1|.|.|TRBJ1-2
CASSKGQNYGYTF
TGTGCCAGCAGCAAAGGCCAGAACTATGGCTACACCTTC
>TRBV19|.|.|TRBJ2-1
CASSPSWLENEQFF
TGTGCCAGTAGCCCCTCCTGGTTAGAAAATGAGCAGTTCTTC
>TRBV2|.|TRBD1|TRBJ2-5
CASSEGQGAETQYF
TGTGCCAGCAGTGAGGGACAGGGGGCCGAGACCCAGTACTTC
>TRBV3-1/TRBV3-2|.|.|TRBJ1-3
CASSLKGGGASGNTIYF
TGTGCCAGCAGCCTTAAGGGCGGGGGCGCCTCTGGAAACACCATATATTTT
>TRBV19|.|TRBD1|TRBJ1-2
CASQDRGRNGYTF
TGTGCCAGCCAGGACAGGGGTCGGAATGGCTACACCTTC
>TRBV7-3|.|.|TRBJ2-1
CASSLTFSSVGVDEQFF
TGTGCCAGCAGTTTAACGTTTTCCAGCGTAGGTGTGGATGAGCAGTTCTTC
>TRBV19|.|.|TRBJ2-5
CASSPSGAGLETQYF
TGTGCCAGTAGCCCATCAGGGGCAGGGCTAGAGACCCAGTACTTC
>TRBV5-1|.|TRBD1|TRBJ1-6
CASSTGQGATLHF
TGCGCCAGCAGCACCGGTCAGGGGGCCACCCTCCACTTT